The entry that follows covers one TCR beta chain sequence. The target antigen is unknown. Separate from the roughly 700-subject first cohort was the approximately 110-subject validation cohort, to which the donors belonged. These data come from a study of cytomegalovirus exposure and HLA in healthy donors. Study information: The 120 validation repertoires used the same platform as the approximately 620 first-cohort repertoires (as reported by a later analysis).

Germline assignment: CDR1 KGHSH and CDR2 LQKENI. Trimming cost V 3 bases and J 4 bases, with 7 bases left between them. This CDR3 has 13 residues. TCRdb's copy holds only in-frame clones and misses some; the assay was immunoSEQ multiplex PCR. The sample yields 95,000 to 150,000 clones, over 75% seen once. Findings and caveats of the study: A few CMV-associated chains proved CMV antigen-specific in vitro. Cytomegalovirus status was reportedly diagnosed by the classifier with high specificity and sensitivity.

The receptor was isolated from a woman younger than 35 in good health and CMV-seropositive. The chain combines TRBV18 with TRBJ1-5; D gene ambiguous. Specimen: PBMCs. CDR3 DNA: TGTGCCAGCTCACCTTCCCGGAATCAGCCCCAGCATTTT. This encodes CASSPSRNQPQHF.